This TCR beta chain was captured in a study of identical twins. Findings of the study overall: Interpretation of the results relied on cross-sectional statistical analysis and not on following the same donors. Fewer insertions were carried by abundant cord blood beta clonotypes, but none was seen in memory repertoires.

A universal primer binding site was introduced by template switching. The final cDNA contained unique molecular identifiers. TCRdb re-derived calls from the 5' RACE reads in MiXCR, one entry per CDR3 protein. Of about 570,000 distinct CDR3 sequences in the sample, more than 9% were seen once. Germline V gene data show CDR1 as SGHAT and CDR2 as FQNNGV. The CDR3 contains 16 residues. On this clonotype: The antigen is unknown. Its ends do not fully match the called genes, so a read error is possible.

These data are also associated with another study on yellow fever vaccine responses in identical twins. From that report: As reported, the vaccine T cell response of twins seemed partly convergent and partly personalized.

Specimen: PBMCs. The source of this sequence is a young woman in good health. The genes are TRBV11-2 and TRBJ2-3; 10 bases agree with TRBD1. CDR3 residues: CASSHYAGTGEDSQYF. The CDR3 DNA follows: TGTGCCAGCAGCCATTATGCCGGGACAGGGGAAGATTCGCAGTATTTT.